This entry lists 18 T cell receptor beta chains sequenced from one sample in a study of regulatory T cells in long-lasting Graves disease. Time point: persistent/refractory GD, antithyroid drugs over 5 years with positive TRAb. After RNA was extracted from PBMCs, the TCR library was made from it. Through Arm-PCR of CDR3 regions and iRepertoire HTBI primers, TCR beta libraries were built. TCRdb reprocessed the multiplex PCR reads with MiXCR, giving one entry per CDR3 protein. The sample shows 600,000 to 850,000 distinct CDR3 sequences, around 30% of them seen only once. Material: peripheral blood mononuclear cells (PBMCs), obtained when the disease was refractory, from a patient treated with antithyroid drugs. The source is a female donor with Graves disease.

V and J are TRBV2 and TRBJ1-2; possibly TRBD1 for D (5 bases). Germline loops: CDR1 SNHLY, CDR2 FYNNEI. The V end lost 7 bases, the J end lost 7 bases, and 19 bases lay between the germline ends. The CDR3 sequence is 14 residues long. The CDR3 loop reads CASKLSGTGFGYTF. The CDR3 region has the DNA TGTGCCAGCAAATTGTCCGGGACTGGGTTTGGCTACACCTTC.

This clonotype was observed many times. Written as DNA, the CDR3 is TGTGCCAGCAGTCTCCATCCTCGGACAGGGGACGACTATGGCTACACCTTC. Encoded protein: CASSLHPRTGDDYGYTF. The V call is TRBV28, the J call TRBJ1-2, with 9 bases matching TRBD1. Trimming took 5 bases from V and 3 from J; bases not matched to a gene: 13. Per germline, CDR1 MDHEN and CDR2 SYDVKM. The CDR3 consists of 17 residues.

J is TRBJ1-1 and V is TRBV7-6, with a possible D match to TRBD1 (5 bases). The CDR3 is 16 amino acids. Between the trimmed V and J ends, which lost 0 bases and 1 base, there was a span of 12 bases. Germline assignment: CDR1 SGHVS and CDR2 FNYEAQ. Here the CDR3 DNA reads TGTGCCAGCAGCTTAGCGGTGGGGCACGGGAACACTGAAGCTTTCTTT. This encodes CASSLAVGHGNTEAFF. Looking up the rest from reference TRBV7-6 and TRBJ1-1 gives the full variable domain: GAGVSQSPRYKVTKRGQDVALRCDPISGHVSLYWYRQALGQGPEFLTYFNYEAQQDKSGLPNDRFSAERPEGSISTLTIQRTEQRDSAMYRCASSLAVGHGNTEAFFGQGTRLTVV.

This clonotype was seen a handful of times. This chain connects TRBV6-2 or TRBV6-3 to TRBJ2-7; maybe TRBD1 (6 bases). Trimming stripped 6 bases from V and 1 base from J, with 19 bases between. Germline V gene data show CDR1 as MNHEY and CDR2 as SVGEGT. The CDR3 is 16 amino acids. CDR3 nucleotides: TGTGCCAGCAGAAGACGACAGGCTCTTGGGTCCTACGAGCAGTACTTC. Translation gives CASRRRQALGSYEQYF.

This clonotype turned up a few times. V and J are TRBV12-3 or TRBV12-4 and TRBJ2-2; 8 positions match TRBD2. Trimming at V came to 5 bases and at J to 5 bases, leaving 7 bases not matched to a gene. This CDR3 contains 15 residues. For the CDR3, the DNA is TGTGCCAGCAGTGACCACGGGGGGGGTACCGGGGAGCTGTTTTTT. Its translation is CASSDHGGGTGELFF.

This clonotype occurred a few times. V usage is TRBV25-1 and J usage is TRBJ2-5, with TRBD1 matching 7 bases. The V gene end was trimmed by 3 bases and the J gene end by 5 bases; junction bases not matched to a gene: 12. The V gene's germline CDR1 is MGHDK and CDR2 SYGVNS. This CDR3 has 16 amino acids. The CDR3 loop reads CASSDPLTGPWETQYF. CDR3 nucleotides: TGTGCCAGCAGTGATCCCTTGACAGGGCCCTGGGAGACCCAGTACTTC.

This chain links TRBV30 with TRBJ1-5; 8 bases map to TRBD1. From germline, CDR1 is GTSNPN and CDR2 SVGIG (reference sequence). The CDR3 loop spans 14 amino acids. V shed 0 bases and J 6 bases; nucleotides not matched to a gene: 4. This chain's CDR3 is CAWSVLQGGQPQHF. CDR3 bases: TGTGCCTGGAGTGTACTACAGGGGGGTCAGCCCCAGCATTTT.

V usage is TRBV6-2 or TRBV6-3 and J usage is TRBJ1-1, with 10 positions matching TRBD1. The CDR3 loop spans 14 amino acids. Trimming took 6 bases from V and 5 from J; bases not matched to a gene: 6. CDR1 and CDR2 from the germline V gene are MNHEY and SVGEGT. The DNA of the CDR3 is TGTGCCAGCAGCGGACAGGGGGACTGGACTGAAGCTTTCTTT. Translated: CASSGQGDWTEAFF.

The table lists this clonotype with a count of one. Just one base apart from a much larger clone, this may be a read error. The CDR3 DNA reads as TGCAGCGTGACCGGGACAGGGGCCAAAGAGACCCAGTGCTTC. It translates to CSVTGTGAKETQCF. The chain combines TRBV29-1 with TRBJ2-5, with TRBD1 matching 10 bases. Germline V CDR1 and CDR2: SQVTM, ANQGSEA. This CDR3 is 14 amino acids long. Drawing the rest from reference TRBV29-1 and TRBJ2-5, the complete variable domain is SAVISQKPSRDICQRGTSLTIQCQVDSQVTMMFWYRQQPGQSLTLIATANQGSEATYESGFVIDKFPISRPNLTFSTLTVSNMSPEDSSIYLCSVTGTGAKETQCFGPGTRLLVL.

This clonotype was seen more than once but under ten times. The chain uses TRBV12-3 or TRBV12-4 and TRBJ1-5; 7 bases match TRBD1. CDR3 length: 15 residues. Trimming removed 4 bases from V and 5 bases from J; junction bases left unmatched: 8. This CDR3 is CASSSGRGLDQPQHF. Written as DNA, the CDR3 is TGTGCCAGCAGTTCGGGGAGGGGGCTTGATCAGCCCCAGCATTTT.

This clonotype was counted between two and nine times. The rearrangement links TRBV7-2 to TRBJ2-5; 11 nucleotides match TRBD2. Germline V gene sequence: CDR1 SGHTA, CDR2 FQGNSA. This CDR3 region has 18 residues. V lost 5 bases to trimming and J lost 2 bases; unmatched junction nucleotides: 13. DNA of the CDR3: TGTGCCAGCAGCCATAGCGGGAGGGCCTCTGGAAGGCAAGAGACCCAGTACTTC. Translating it yields CASSHSGRASGRQETQYF.

This clonotype was recorded a few times. The rearrangement links TRBV20-1 to TRBJ2-7; 11 nucleotides match TRBD1. V lost 7 bases, J lost 3 bases, and 5 bases stayed unmatched. The CDR3 is 13 amino acids. Per the germline V gene, CDR1 is DFQATT and CDR2 is SNEGSKA (reference sequence). CDR3 in amino acids: CSGGQGAIYEQYF. The CDR3, as DNA: TGCAGTGGAGGACAGGGGGCGATCTACGAGCAGTACTTC.

The chain recombines TRBV13 with TRBJ2-1, with no clear D. The germline CDR1 and CDR2 sequences are PRHDT and FYEKMQ (reference sequence). V gave up 3 bases and J gave up 8 bases, with 8 bases separating them. The CDR3 spans 12 residues. The CDR3 region is CASSFSGYEQFF. In DNA form, the CDR3 reads TGTGCCAGCAGCTTTTCGGGTTATGAGCAGTTCTTC.

In its sample, this clonotype was seen a few times. The chain combines TRBV5-1 with TRBJ2-6, with unresolved D. Trimming removed 0 bases from V and 0 bases from J, with 13 bases in between. This CDR3 spans 18 amino acids. Germline loops: CDR1 SGHRS, CDR2 YFSETQ. In DNA, the CDR3 is TGCGCCAGCAGCTTGGCCAGTGGCAGATCCTCTGGGGCCAACGTCCTGACTTTC. Translation gives CASSLASGRSSGANVLTF.

The chain is built from TRBV30 and TRBJ2-7; D is unresolved. Germline CDR1 is GTSNPN and CDR2 is SVGIG (reference sequence). Trimming took 3 bases from V and 4 from J, leaving 10 bases between them. The CDR3 is 12 residues long. The CDR3 bases are TGTGCCTGGAGCTCCCTCTTTTACGAGCAGTACTTC. Protein product: CAWSSLFYEQYF.

Regarding this clonotype: This sequence is one base from a far larger clone and is likely a read error. The chain has TRBV27 and TRBJ2-4, with D possibly TRBD1 on 5 matching bases. The J call may be faulty, since TRBJ1-2 better matches the DNA end. The CDR3 length is 12 residues. Per germline, CDR1 MNHEY and CDR2 SMNVEV (reference sequence). CDR3: CASTSQGIGYTF. The CDR3 bases are TGTGCCAGCACCTCTCAGGGAATTGGCTACACCTTC.

V gene TRBV6-5 combines with J gene TRBJ1-4, with D perhaps TRBD1 (5 bases). The CDR3 is 15 amino acids. The V end lost 0 bases, the J end lost 10 bases, and 15 bases lay between the germline ends. Germline CDR1 and CDR2: MNHEY and SVGAGI. DNA of the CDR3: TGTGCCAGCAGTTACTCGAACGGGCTGGGGGGAAAACTGTTTTTT. It translates to CASSYSNGLGGKLFF.

This clonotype was detected ten times or more. V usage is TRBV12-3 or TRBV12-4 and J usage is TRBJ2-7, with D possibly being TRBD1 (6 bases). V dropped 6 bases and J dropped 10 bases, with 19 bases sitting between them. The CDR3 extends over 13 amino acids. CDR3 protein: CASSHYCGQSQYF. CDR3 DNA: TGTGCCAGCAGCCATTATTGTGGACAGAGCCAGTACTTC.